The 24 T cell receptor beta chains below come from one sample, sequenced in a study of control samples from healthy donors and cancer patients. The assay was immunoSEQ multiplex PCR, and TCRdb's table has in-frame clones only and misses some. In the table there are roughly 130,000 clones, roughly 92% of which are singletons. The sample comprised blood. Source of these receptors: a man aged 30-40 years in good health.

The chain couples TRBV2 to TRBJ1-5; tentatively, D is TRBD1 (5 bases). Germline V gene sequence: CDR1 SNHLY, CDR2 FYNNEI. The V and J ends lost 3 bases and 2 bases respectively, with 8 bases between them. The CDR3 length is 14 residues. DNA of the CDR3: TGTGCCAGCAGTGAGTTACAGGGCAATCAGCCCCAGCATTTT. It codes for CASSELQGNQPQHF.

The rearrangement uses TRBV6-5 and TRBJ1-5; D is ambiguous. The V gene lost 5 bases and the J gene lost 0 bases, with 8 bases spanning the gap. Germline V gene data show CDR1 as MNHEY and CDR2 as SVGAGI. This CDR3 is built from 14 residues. In DNA form, the CDR3 reads TGTGCCAGCAGTCGTACGAATAGCAATCAGCCCCAGCATTTT. This translates into CASSRTNSNQPQHF.

The chain couples TRBV5-1 to TRBJ1-1; D is ambiguous. Germline V gene data show CDR1 as SGHRS and CDR2 as YFSETQ. Trimming stripped 5 bases from V and 2 bases from J, with 13 bases between. The CDR3 loop spans 14 amino acids. The CDR3 here is CASSKLLPNTEAFF. Written as DNA, the CDR3 is TGCGCCAGCAGTAAGTTACTTCCCAACACTGAAGCTTTCTTT.

The gene calls are TRBV27 and TRBJ2-7, with 8 positions matching TRBD1. The germline CDR1 and CDR2 sequences are MNHEY and SMNVEV (reference sequence). CDR3 length: 18 residues. V trimming: 3 bases; J trimming: 4 bases; junction bases outside the gene matches: 17. CDR3 coding DNA: TGTGCCAGCAGTTTCCAGTTCCCGGGGGCAGGGGGCGGATACGAGCAGTACTTC. Residues: CASSFQFPGAGGGYEQYF.

This chain links TRBV6-5 with TRBJ1-2; 7 nucleotides agree with TRBD1. This CDR3 spans 11 amino acids. The V gene's germline CDR1 is MNHEY and CDR2 SVGAGI. J lost 5 bases, V lost 8 bases, and 2 bases had no gene match. The CDR3 sequence is CASSGGYGYTF. The DNA for the CDR3 is TGTGCCAGCTCAGGGGGGTATGGCTACACCTTC.

The V gene is TRBV20-1, the J gene TRBJ2-4; TRBD1 might be the D (6 bases). Trimming removed 3 bases at V and 13 bases at J, with 22 bases between. Germline CDR1 and CDR2: DFQATT and SNEGSKA (reference sequence). The CDR3 has 14 residues. CDR3 region: CSASKFRRGELQYF. The CDR3 DNA reads as TGCAGTGCTAGTAAATTCCGCAGGGGCGAGCTACAGTACTTC.

This chain joins TRBV5-1 and TRBJ2-3, with 8 bases lining up with TRBD1. Germline values: CDR1 SGHRS, CDR2 YFSETQ. CDR3 length: 16 amino acids. Germline trimming cut 0 bases from V and 3 bases from J; bases unmatched to any gene: 6. CDR3 residues: CASSLADRVLTDTQYF. The CDR3 DNA reads as TGCGCCAGCAGCTTGGCGGACAGGGTATTGACAGATACGCAGTATTTT.

The chain links TRBV7-8 to TRBJ1-3; possibly TRBD1 for D (6 bases). This CDR3 spans 16 amino acids. Germline lookup yields CDR1 SGHVS and CDR2 FQNEAQ. V was cut by 5 bases and J by 4 bases, with 18 bases left in between. CDR3 protein: CASSGKNRVTGNTIYF. CDR3 nucleotides: TGTGCCAGCAGCGGCAAGAACAGGGTAACGGGAAACACCATATATTTT.

This chain joins TRBV11-3 and TRBJ2-5, with D possibly matching TRBD2 (6 bases). Germline V gene sequence: CDR1 SGHNT, CDR2 YENEEA. V was clipped by 7 bases and J by 5 bases, with 17 bases between them. CDR3 length equals 14 residues. The CDR3 here is CASKRAQIGETQYF. CDR3 in DNA: TGTGCCAGCAAGCGGGCCCAAATCGGTGAGACCCAGTACTTC.

This clone has more than one count but fewer than ten. J is TRBJ1-1 and V is TRBV19; 9 nucleotides align to TRBD1. CDR1 and CDR2 from the germline V gene are LNHDA and SQIVND (reference sequence). After removal of 3 bases from V and 7 bases from J, the junction contained 12 bases not matched to a gene. The CDR3 spans 16 residues. The CDR3 nucleotides are TGTGCCAGTAGTATTCTGACAGGGGGACCAACCTTTGAAGCTTTCTTT. It is translated as CASSILTGGPTFEAFF.

The genes are TRBV9 and TRBJ2-3; D possibly corresponds to TRBD2 (6 bases). Germline loops: CDR1 SGDLS, CDR2 YYNGEE. The CDR3 is 14 residues long. Between the trimmed V and J ends, which lost 2 bases and 4 bases, there was a span of 11 bases. CDR3 in amino acids: CASSVVGRSDTQYF. CDR3 bases: TGTGCCAGCAGCGTTGTCGGGAGATCAGATACGCAGTATTTT.

This clone came up once. In DNA, the CDR3 is TGTGCCAGCAGCCTAAACACTTACGGCTACACCTTC. It encodes CASSLNTYGYTF. The chain employs TRBV11-2 and TRBJ1-2; no firm D call. The ends were cut back, 5 bases at V and 8 bases at J, with 12 bases in the middle. Per germline, CDR1 SGHAT and CDR2 FQNNGV. The CDR3 covers 12 residues. Variable domain in full (rest from reference TRBV11-2 and TRBJ1-2): EAGVAQSPRYKIIEKRQSVAFWCNPISGHATLYWYQQILGQGPKLLIQFQNNGVVDDSQLPKDRFSAERLKGVDSTLKIQPAKLEDSAVYLCASSLNTYGYTFGSGTRLTVV.

This chain uses TRBV28 with TRBJ2-1; 14 nucleotides line up with TRBD2. This CDR3 spans 18 amino acids. CDR1 and CDR2 (germline): MDHEN, SYDVKM. V shed 4 bases, J shed 5 bases, and the junction held 10 bases outside the gene matches. The CDR3 nucleotides are TGTGCCAGCAGTTACCACGGACTAGCGGGGGGTCTTAACAATGAGCAGTTCTTC. Encoded protein: CASSYHGLAGGLNNEQFF.

The gene calls are TRBV6-2 or TRBV6-3 and TRBJ2-1; 7 nucleotides line up with TRBD2. The CDR3 runs 15 residues. Germline CDR1 is MNHEY and CDR2 is SVGEGT. With 4 bases clipped from V and 9 bases from J, the junction kept 12 bases outside the gene matches. CDR3: CASSSWTSAGGEQFF. CDR3 nucleotides: TGTGCCAGCAGTTCGTGGACTAGTGCTGGTGGTGAGCAGTTCTTC.

The chain employs TRBV6-1 and TRBJ2-2; the D gene could be TRBD1 or TRBD2 (5 bases each). The CDR3 has 15 residues. Trimming stripped 3 bases from V and 3 bases from J, with 11 bases between. The germline V gene encodes CDR1 MNHNS and CDR2 SASEGT. This CDR3 is CASSDGASDTGELFF. As DNA, the CDR3 is TGTGCCAGCAGTGACGGGGCGTCCGACACCGGGGAGCTGTTTTTT.

This clone was seen only once. The CDR3 DNA is TGTGCCAGCAGTCAACAGGGTCTATCCTACGAGCAGTACTTC. Amino acids: CASSQQGLSYEQYF. The J gene is TRBJ2-7, the V gene TRBV28; D perhaps matches TRBD1 (6 bases). V was shortened by 5 bases and J by 1 base, with 12 bases between the two germline ends. Germline V gene data show CDR1 as MDHEN and CDR2 as SYDVKM. The CDR3 covers 14 residues.

The chain couples TRBV29-1 to TRBJ1-1; D remains unclear. This CDR3 is 10 amino acids long. The V end lost 6 bases, the J end lost 0 bases, and 2 bases lay between the germline ends. The germline V gene encodes CDR1 SQVTM and CDR2 ANQGSEA. The CDR3 is CSVLNTEAFF. The CDR3 nucleotides read TGCAGCGTGCTGAACACTGAAGCTTTCTTT.

The rearrangement joins TRBV4-1 to TRBJ2-2; a possible D gene is TRBD2 (6 bases). The CDR3 has 16 amino acids. V dropped 1 base and J dropped 3 bases, with 12 bases sitting between them. Germline-derived CDR1 and CDR2 are MGHRA and YSYEKL. The CDR3 region has the DNA TGCGCCAGCAGCCAAGGGGCGGGATCCTACACCGGGGAGCTGTTTTTT. It yields the protein CASSQGAGSYTGELFF.

The chain joins TRBV7-9 to TRBJ1-1, with a possible D match to TRBD1 (6 bases). The CDR3 loop spans 14 amino acids. Germline CDR1 and CDR2: SEHNR and FQNEAQ (reference sequence). V was shortened by 3 bases and J by 2 bases, with 10 bases between the two germline ends. This CDR3 reads CASSLLQGNTEAFF. In nucleotides, the CDR3 is TGTGCCAGCAGCTTGTTACAGGGCAACACTGAAGCTTTCTTT. The full variable domain, completed using reference TRBV7-9 and TRBJ1-1, is DTGVSQNPRHKITKRGQNVTFRCDPISEHNRLYWYRQTLGQGPEFLTYFQNEAQLEKSRLLSDRFSAERPKGSFSTLEIQRTEQGDSAMYLCASSLLQGNTEAFFGQGTRLTVV.

The rearrangement uses TRBV24-1 and TRBJ2-1, with D hard to call. The ends were cut back, 4 bases at V and 0 bases at J, with 12 bases in the middle. The CDR3 is 16 amino acids. Germline V lookup: CDR1 KGHDR, CDR2 SFDVKD. This CDR3 reads CATSEIGRNSYNEQFF. The DNA of the CDR3 is TGTGCCACCAGTGAGATCGGACGGAACTCCTACAATGAGCAGTTCTTC.

The rearrangement joins TRBV28 to TRBJ2-7; 10 bases fit TRBD2. V dropped 4 bases and J dropped 2; count of bases not matched to a gene: 17. The CDR3 spans 19 residues. Germline V lookup: CDR1 MDHEN, CDR2 SYDVKM. CDR3 in DNA: TGTGCCAGCAGTTCGCATTGGAAATCCGGGACTAGCGTTGCCTACGAGCAGTACTTC. Its translation: CASSSHWKSGTSVAYEQYF.

The chain carries TRBV4-1 and TRBJ1-5; D is unresolved. Trimming cost V 2 bases and J 7 bases, with 9 bases left between them. CDR3 length equals 13 residues. Germline V gene lookup returns CDR1 MGHRA and CDR2 YSYEKL. The CDR3 nucleotides read TGCGCCAGCAGCCAAACGGGTCAGCAGCCCCAGCATTTT. This sequence encodes CASSQTGQQPQHF.

V usage is TRBV18 and J usage is TRBJ1-1; 12 bases agree with TRBD1. J gave up 4 bases and V 2 bases, and 11 bases lay outside the gene matches. This CDR3 is 18 amino acids long. The germline V gene encodes CDR1 KGHSH and CDR2 LQKENI. In DNA, the CDR3 is TGTGCCAGCTCACCAGTGCCGGGACAGGGGGCGATGGGCACTGAAGCTTTCTTT. It specifies CASSPVPGQGAMGTEAFF.

The genes are TRBV28 and TRBJ2-7, with D hard to call. Germline V gives CDR1 MDHEN, CDR2 SYDVKM. This CDR3 region has 15 residues. Trimming removed 2 bases at V and 3 bases at J, with 14 bases between. The CDR3 spells CASSLRPPRGYEQYF. In nucleotides, the CDR3 is TGTGCCAGCAGTTTACGCCCCCCACGTGGCTACGAGCAGTACTTC.